The 22 T cell receptor beta chains below all came from one sample that was sequenced in a study of T cell changes during pregnancy in multiple sclerosis (dated by TCRdb to between 2018 and 2021). The library was produced with the immunoSEQ multiplex PCR assay. Sourced from immuneACCESS, this table was stored by TCRdb with only in-frame sequences that have V and J called. A share of the clones is absent; for the studies checked, an unresolved V gene accounts for under half, and the remainder has no known explanation. A total of 100,000 or so clones appear in this sample, over 85% of them only once. Around 1.2% of the sample is taken by the ten largest. This specimen was peripheral blood, taken in the second trimester of pregnancy. These receptors were obtained from a female donor with multiple sclerosis, enrolled in a pregnancy study.

The rearrangement uses TRBV7-9 and TRBJ2-1, with 8 bases that match TRBD2. The trim removed 7 bases at V and 7 bases at J, leaving 12 bases unmatched. The length of the CDR3 is 15 residues. The germline V gene encodes CDR1 SEHNR and CDR2 FQNEAQ (reference sequence). CDR3: CASTREGGGWNEQFF. CDR3 DNA: TGTGCCAGCACCCGGGAGGGGGGAGGTTGGAATGAGCAGTTCTTC.

The chain joins TRBV6-5 to TRBJ1-1; a possible D gene is TRBD1 (5 bases). V was cut by 0 bases and J by 5 bases, with 13 bases left in between. The CDR3 runs 15 residues. The germline V gene has CDR1 MNHEY and CDR2 SVGAGI. Written as DNA, the CDR3 is TGTGCCAGCAGTTACTCGAGTCAGGGTGGTACTGAAGCTTTCTTT. Residues: CASSYSSQGGTEAFF.

The chain is built from TRBV9 and TRBJ1-1; 7 positions match TRBD1. Germline loops: CDR1 SGDLS, CDR2 YYNGEE. The V gene end was trimmed by 1 base and the J gene end by 1 base; junction bases not matched to a gene: 4. This CDR3 spans 15 amino acids. This chain's CDR3 is CASSVSGQQNTEAFF. DNA for the CDR3: TGTGCCAGCAGCGTATCGGGACAGCAGAACACTGAAGCTTTCTTT.

The rearrangement uses TRBV19 and TRBJ1-1; 7 positions agree with TRBD1. The germline CDR1 and CDR2 sequences are LNHDA and SQIVND (reference sequence). J was trimmed by 0 bases and V by 6 bases; bases with no gene match: 4. The CDR3 loop spans 14 amino acids. The CDR3 DNA follows: TGTGCCAGTAGCCTCAGGGGGGTGAACACTGAAGCTTTCTTT. This gives the protein CASSLRGVNTEAFF.

This sequence joins TRBV9 and TRBJ2-7; maybe TRBD2 (5 bases). Trimming removed 0 bases at V and 2 bases at J, with 9 bases between. Germline V CDR1 and CDR2: SGDLS, YYNGEE. The CDR3 is 14 amino acids. This CDR3 is CASSVGAGPYEQYF. The CDR3 DNA follows: TGTGCCAGCAGCGTAGGGGCGGGCCCCTACGAGCAGTACTTC.

This chain uses TRBV19 with TRBJ2-3; 10 nucleotides line up with TRBD1. Unmatched junction bases numbered 8, after V lost 6 bases and J lost 5 bases. The CDR3 extends over 15 amino acids. The germline V gene has CDR1 LNHDA and CDR2 SQIVND (reference sequence). As DNA, the CDR3 is TGTGCCAGTAGCCCGGGACAGGGGCAGGGAGATACGCAGTATTTT. It codes for CASSPGQGQGDTQYF.

With respect to this clone: Germline is not matched at one junction end, which may reflect a read error. This rearrangement joins TRBV28 to TRBJ1-2; TRBD1 aligns across 8 bases. The CDR3 has 13 residues. Germline V gives CDR1 MDHEN, CDR2 SYDVKM. DNA for the CDR3: TGTGCCAGCAGACTACCCTTGGGGGACAGGACCCACTTC. As protein: CASRLPLGDRTHF.

This chain links TRBV30 with TRBJ2-5; TRBD1 aligns across 7 bases. The CDR3 is 13 residues long. J was trimmed by 2 bases and V by 5 bases; bases with no gene match: 5. Germline CDR1 and CDR2: GTSNPN and SVGIG (reference sequence). CDR3 sequence reads: CAWDPGQQETQYF. DNA for the CDR3: TGTGCCTGGGACCCGGGACAGCAAGAGACCCAGTACTTC.

The CDR3 region has the DNA TGTGCCAGTAGTGCGGGGGCGCTGGGCGGGGAGCTGTTTTTT. Translating it yields CASSAGALGGELFF. The chain joins TRBV19 to TRBJ2-2; TRBD2 might be the D (7 bases). The V end lost 5 bases, the J end lost 7 bases, and 14 bases lay between the germline ends. The germline V gene has CDR1 LNHDA and CDR2 SQIVND (reference sequence). This CDR3 contains 14 residues. Drawing the rest from reference TRBV19 and TRBJ2-2, the complete variable domain is DGGITQSPKYLFRKEGQNVTLSCEQNLNHDAMYWYRQDPGQGLRLIYYSQIVNDFQKGDIAEGYSVSREKKESFPLTVTSAQKNPTAFYLCASSAGALGGELFFGEGSRLTVL.

The V call is TRBV30, the J call TRBJ2-2; D perhaps matches TRBD1 (6 bases). Germline V gives CDR1 GTSNPN, CDR2 SVGIG (reference sequence). Trimming shortened V by 7 bases and J by 0 bases, and 12 bases separated the two germline ends. This CDR3 comprises 14 residues. DNA for the CDR3: TGTGCCTCTGGGGGCGGACCGAACACCGGGGAGCTGTTTTTT. Protein sequence: CASGGGPNTGELFF.

The chain links TRBV2 to TRBJ1-1; D possibly corresponds to TRBD1 (5 bases). Trimming took 8 bases from V and 0 from J, leaving 13 bases between them. CDR1 is SNHLY, CDR2 FYNNEI, per germline. The CDR3 has 14 residues. Here the CDR3 reads CASDSKGLNTEAFF. For the CDR3, the DNA is TGTGCCAGCGACTCGAAGGGGCTGAACACTGAAGCTTTCTTT. The full variable domain, in which reference TRBV2 and TRBJ1-1 provide the parts outside the CDR3, is EPEVTQTPSHQVTQMGQEVILRCVPISNHLYFYWYRQILGQKVEFLVSFYNNEISEKSEIFDDQFSVERPDGSNFTLKIRSTKLEDSAMYFCASDSKGLNTEAFFGQGTRLTVV.

In its sample, this clone was seen once. V usage is TRBV10-2 and J usage is TRBJ2-7; 7 bases agree with TRBD1. The CDR3 is 13 residues long. Per the germline V gene, CDR1 is WSHSY and CDR2 is SAAADI. J lost 3 bases, V lost 9 bases, and 8 bases had no gene match. The CDR3 nucleotides read TGCGCCAGTTCAGGGGGTTGGGGCTACGAGCAGTACTTC. Its protein product is CASSGGWGYEQYF.

The chain couples TRBV28 to TRBJ1-5; D might be TRBD1 (5 bases). Germline V lookup: CDR1 MDHEN, CDR2 SYDVKM. The CDR3 consists of 17 residues. V gave up 4 bases and J gave up 4 bases, with 20 bases separating them. The CDR3, as DNA: TGTGCCAGCAGTTCGATTTTGGGGCGCGGGGAGAATCAGCCCCAGCATTTT. Its translation is CASSSILGRGENQPQHF.

A word on this clone: A read error may produce the germline difference seen at one junction end. The chain combines TRBV19 with TRBJ2-7; 8 positions match TRBD1. This CDR3 comprises 15 residues. CDR1 and CDR2 from the germline V gene are LNHDA and SQIVND (reference sequence). The CDR3 spells CASSTDRGPLSQPVF. The CDR3 region has the DNA TGTGCCAGTAGTACCGACAGGGGACCCCTGAGCCAACCCGTCTTC.

The CDR3 is CASSPSRAGGYEQYF. The CDR3 nucleotides read TGTGCCAGCTCACCATCTAGGGCAGGGGGCTACGAGCAGTACTTC. This rearrangement joins TRBV18 to TRBJ2-7; TRBD1 agrees at 7 bases. The V segment lost 2 bases and the J segment 3 bases; nucleotides outside the gene matches: 7. This CDR3 spans 15 amino acids. Germline V gene data show CDR1 as KGHSH and CDR2 as LQKENI.

The chain uses TRBV16 and TRBJ2-1; 7 bases fit TRBD1. The CDR3 loop spans 16 amino acids. Germline trimming cut 0 bases from V and 3 bases from J; bases unmatched to any gene: 5. Looked up from germline, CDR1 is KGHSY and CDR2 is FQNENV. CDR3: CASSQSKQGHYNEQFF. CDR3 coding DNA: TGTGCCAGCAGCCAATCGAAACAGGGGCACTACAATGAGCAGTTCTTC.

V usage is TRBV5-6 and J usage is TRBJ2-7; D remains ambiguous. The CDR3 runs 12 residues. Trimming cost V 4 bases and J 4 bases, with 9 bases left between them. Germline values: CDR1 SGHDT, CDR2 YYEEEE. CDR3 sequence: CASSLSAYEQYF. CDR3 DNA: TGTGCCAGCAGCCTATCCGCTTACGAGCAGTACTTC.

The chain couples TRBV5-5 to TRBJ1-5; 10 bases match TRBD1. Germline loops: CDR1 SGHKS, CDR2 YYEKEE (reference sequence). The length of the CDR3 is 17 residues. V was clipped by 4 bases and J by 3 bases; unmatched bases: 10. CDR3 amino acids: CASSPTGGALNNQPQHF. The CDR3 bases are TGTGCCAGCAGCCCGACAGGGGGCGCCCTTAACAATCAGCCCCAGCATTTT.

The gene calls are TRBV29-1 and TRBJ2-1, with 9 bases that match TRBD1. The germline V gene encodes CDR1 SQVTM and CDR2 ANQGSEA. V lost 6 bases, J lost 9 bases, and 3 bases stayed unmatched. CDR3 length: 11 residues. The CDR3 region has the DNA TGCAGCGTCGACAGGGGGTTTGAGCAGTTCTTC. Amino acid sequence: CSVDRGFEQFF.

The J gene is TRBJ2-1, the V gene TRBV5-1; TRBD2 matches at 8 bases. V dropped 3 bases and J dropped 2; count of bases not matched to a gene: 4. CDR3 length: 15 residues. Germline-derived CDR1 and CDR2 are SGHRS and YFSETQ. The CDR3 spells CASSSEGLAYNEQFF. The CDR3 DNA sequence: TGCGCCAGCAGCTCTGAGGGACTAGCCTACAATGAGCAGTTCTTC.

The chain links TRBV18 to TRBJ2-2, with 11 positions matching TRBD1. Trimming removed 3 bases from V and 4 bases from J; junction bases left unmatched: 4. CDR1 KGHSH and CDR2 LQKENI come from the germline V gene. The length of the CDR3 is 16 residues. CDR3 sequence: CASSPGTGGPTGELFF. The CDR3 DNA is TGTGCCAGCTCACCTGGGACAGGGGGTCCCACCGGGGAGCTGTTTTTT.

This chain links TRBV28 with TRBJ2-6; 8 bases fit TRBD1. Germline V lookup: CDR1 MDHEN, CDR2 SYDVKM. The junction had 7 bases not matched to a gene; V was cut back by 5 bases and J by 4 bases. The CDR3 runs 16 residues. Written as DNA, the CDR3 is TGTGCCAGCAGTCCTCCAGGGGGCGCGGGGGCCAACGTCCTGACTTTC. This sequence encodes CASSPPGGAGANVLTF.